The following is a TCR beta chain sequence with its context. Other DNA sequences of this sample code for an identical CDR3. Data came from immunoSEQ multiplex PCR; TCRdb stores just in-frame clones and leaves some out. The sample has some 140,000 clones; approximately 85% are singletons. The sample comes from a study of cytomegalovirus exposure and HLA in healthy donors. Germline lookup yields CDR1 SGHRS and CDR2 YFSETQ. The CDR3 sequence is 12 residues long. V was clipped by 2 bases and J by 2 bases, with 4 bases between them. The specimen sequenced was PBMCs. The genes are TRBV5-1 and TRBJ1-1; unclear D gene. The sequence was collected from a woman younger than 45 in good health and CMV-seronegative. CDR3 DNA: TGCGCCAGCAGCTTTTCTAACACTGAAGCTTTCTTT. Protein sequence: CASSFSNTEAFF.